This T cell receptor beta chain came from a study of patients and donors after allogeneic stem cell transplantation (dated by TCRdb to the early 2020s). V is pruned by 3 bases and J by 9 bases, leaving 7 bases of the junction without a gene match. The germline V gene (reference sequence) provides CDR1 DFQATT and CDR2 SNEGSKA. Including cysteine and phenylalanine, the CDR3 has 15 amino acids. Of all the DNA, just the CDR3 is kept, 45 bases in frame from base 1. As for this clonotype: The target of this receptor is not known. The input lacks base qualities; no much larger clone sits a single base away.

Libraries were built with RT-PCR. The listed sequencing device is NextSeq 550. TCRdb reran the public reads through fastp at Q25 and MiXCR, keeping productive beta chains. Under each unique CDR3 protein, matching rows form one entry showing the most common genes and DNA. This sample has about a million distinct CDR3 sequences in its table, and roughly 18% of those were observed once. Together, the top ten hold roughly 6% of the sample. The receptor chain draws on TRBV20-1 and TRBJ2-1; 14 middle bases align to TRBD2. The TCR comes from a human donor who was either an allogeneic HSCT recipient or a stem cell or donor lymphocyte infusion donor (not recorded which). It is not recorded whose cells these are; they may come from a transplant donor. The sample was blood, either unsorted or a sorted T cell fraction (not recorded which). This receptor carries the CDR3 CSARILTSGGGEQFF. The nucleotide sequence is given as TGCAGTGCTAGGATCCTGACTAGCGGGGGGGGTGAGCAGTTCTTC.